The 23 T cell receptor beta chains given below trace back to one sample, sequenced in a study of shared clonotypes between healthy human individuals. Method: immunoSEQ multiplex PCR; TCRdb's copy keeps in-frame clones and lacks some. This repertoire shows roughly 450,000 clones, more than 65% found once; its top ten account for around 13%. Input material: PBMCs. These receptors were obtained from a woman in her forties in good health. Some clones in this sample may be carry-over from other donors' samples.

This rearrangement joins TRBV4-1 to TRBJ2-5; TRBD2 aligns across 13 bases. The CDR3 loop spans 17 amino acids. J gave up 5 bases and V 4 bases, and 10 bases lay outside the gene matches. Looked up from germline, CDR1 is MGHRA and CDR2 is YSYEKL. CDR3 sequence: CASSRGLAGVVIETQYF. CDR3 DNA sequence: TGCGCCAGCAGCCGCGGACTAGCGGGAGTAGTGATCGAGACCCAGTACTTC.

As for this clone: The sample holds other DNA sequences that translate to the same CDR3. The CDR3 sequence: CASSRLASNTGELFF. In DNA form, the CDR3 reads TGTGCCAGCAGTCGACTAGCCTCGAACACCGGGGAGCTGTTTTTT. This chain links TRBV2 with TRBJ2-2, with TRBD2 matching 7 bases. Trimming at V came to 5 bases and at J to 0 bases, leaving 3 bases not matched to a gene. CDR3 length: 15 residues. In germline, CDR1 is SNHLY, CDR2 FYNNEI.

This clone occurred many times. The chain couples TRBV4-3 to TRBJ2-3, with 8 bases fitting TRBD2. CDR1 and CDR2 (germline): LGHNA, YSLEER. The CDR3 extends over 15 amino acids. Germline trimming cut 1 base from V and 4 bases from J; bases unmatched to any gene: 4. The CDR3 reads CASSQAGGPADTQYF. CDR3 nucleotide sequence: TGCGCCAGCAGCCAAGCGGGAGGGCCGGCAGATACGCAGTATTTT.

This rearrangement joins TRBV7-6 to TRBJ1-2; a weak D match, TRBD1 (5 bases). V lost 5 bases and J lost 2, with 12 bases in between. CDR1 is SGHVS and CDR2 is FNYEAQ in the germline V gene. The CDR3 length is 14 residues. DNA of the CDR3: TGTGCCAGCAGCCGACAGTTCGGGAACTATGGCTACACCTTC. Translation gives CASSRQFGNYGYTF.

CDR3 sequence: CASSLETGSAKLFF. Written as DNA, the CDR3 is TGTGCCAGCAGCTTAGAGACAGGATCAGCAAAACTGTTTTTT. This rearrangement joins TRBV7-6 to TRBJ1-4, with D possibly being TRBD1 (6 bases). The germline gives CDR1 SGHVS, CDR2 FNYEAQ. Trimming shortened V by 1 base and J by 10 bases, and 13 bases separated the two germline ends. The CDR3 is 14 amino acids.

A single count supports this clone. The rearrangement uses TRBV4-3 and TRBJ2-5; 8 positions match TRBD2. The junction had 11 bases not matched to a gene; V was cut back by 3 bases and J by 5 bases. Per the germline V gene, CDR1 is LGHNA and CDR2 is YSLEER. CDR3 size: 16 residues. The CDR3 reads CASSQPEAGGWETQYF. The CDR3 DNA sequence: TGCGCCAGCAGCCAGCCGGAGGCGGGAGGTTGGGAGACCCAGTACTTC.

This chain connects TRBV19 to TRBJ1-2; D is uncertain. The V end was cut by 5 bases, the J end by 4 bases, with 14 bases between. Germline lookup yields CDR1 LNHDA and CDR2 SQIVND (reference sequence). The CDR3 is 14 amino acids. CDR3 bases: TGTGCCAGTAGTCAGCAGCAAAGACTCTATGGCTACACCTTC. Protein product: CASSQQQRLYGYTF.

This chain links TRBV28 with TRBJ1-5; the match to TRBD1 covers 9 bases. Germline-derived CDR1 and CDR2 are MDHEN and SYDVKM. The junction had 8 bases not matched to a gene; V was cut back by 4 bases and J by 4 bases. The CDR3 is 16 amino acids. The chain's CDR3 is CASSSHGQGRNQPQHF. DNA of the CDR3: TGTGCCAGCAGTTCCCACGGACAGGGGAGGAATCAGCCCCAGCATTTT.

This clone was recorded once. The rearrangement links TRBV11-2 to TRBJ2-7; 9 bases are shared with TRBD2. The ends lost 2 bases at V and 0 bases at J; junction bases unmatched: 2. The germline gives CDR1 SGHAT, CDR2 FQNNGV. The CDR3 has 15 amino acids. In DNA, the CDR3 is TGTGCCAGCAGCTTAAGCGGGGGGCCCTCCTACGAGCAGTACTTC. It translates to CASSLSGGPSYEQYF.

V usage is TRBV7-8 and J usage is TRBJ1-1; D is unresolved. Trimming removed 2 bases at V and 2 bases at J, with 9 bases between. CDR3 length equals 14 residues. The germline gives CDR1 SGHVS, CDR2 FQNEAQ. This CDR3 is CASSLSEANTEAFF. CDR3 DNA sequence: TGTGCCAGCAGCTTAAGTGAGGCCAACACTGAAGCTTTCTTT.

The V gene is TRBV18, the J gene TRBJ2-1; TRBD1 matches 9 bases. The CDR3 loop spans 16 amino acids. Germline loops: CDR1 KGHSH, CDR2 LQKENI. Losses at the gene ends were 2 bases for V and 4 bases for J; bases not matched to a gene: 6. The CDR3, as DNA: TGTGCCAGCTCACCAGAGACAGGGGGTGTTTACAATGAGCAGTTCTTC. Translation: CASSPETGGVYNEQFF.

The rearrangement uses TRBV28 and TRBJ2-7, with a possible D match to TRBD1 (6 bases). This CDR3 has 13 amino acids. Trimming shortened V by 1 base and J by 7 bases, and 11 bases separated the two germline ends. Germline loops: CDR1 MDHEN, CDR2 SYDVKM. CDR3 sequence (DNA): TGTGCCAGCAGTTTATCCCCGGACAGAGAGCAGTACTTC. The encoded protein is CASSLSPDREQYF.

A few counts support this clone. The chain combines TRBV11-2 with TRBJ1-1; D ambiguous. This CDR3 is 12 amino acids long. Trimming stripped 3 bases from V and 0 bases from J, with 2 bases between. From germline, CDR1 is SGHAT and CDR2 FQNNGV. CDR3: CASSFVNTEAFF. In DNA, the CDR3 is TGTGCCAGCAGCTTTGTGAACACTGAAGCTTTCTTT.

With respect to this clone: Other DNA sequences within the sample encode an identical CDR3. The V call is TRBV5-4, the J call TRBJ2-5, with 10 nucleotides matching TRBD2. Germline-derived CDR1 and CDR2 are SGHNT and YYREEE (reference sequence). CDR3 length: 15 residues. The junction had 4 bases not matched to a gene; V was cut back by 0 bases and J by 5 bases. The CDR3 is CASSLGLAGQETQYF. In DNA, the CDR3 is TGTGCCAGCAGCTTGGGACTAGCGGGTCAGGAGACCCAGTACTTC.

The chain couples TRBV18 to TRBJ2-7; 12 nucleotides line up with TRBD2. The V segment lost 2 bases and the J segment 0 bases; nucleotides outside the gene matches: 8. CDR1 is KGHSH, CDR2 LQKENI, per germline. The CDR3 runs 18 residues. The CDR3 region has the DNA TGTGCCAGCTCACCAAAACTAGCGGGAGGAGGATCCTCCTACGAGCAGTACTTC. It encodes CASSPKLAGGGSSYEQYF. Complete variable domain (other parts from reference TRBV18 and TRBJ2-7): NAGVMQNPRHLVRRRGQEARLRCSPMKGHSHVYWYRQLPEEGLKFMVYLQKENIIDESGMPKERFSAEFPKEGPSILRIQQVVRGDSAAYFCASSPKLAGGGSSYEQYFGPGTRLTVT.

This clone was seen a single time. The chain is built from TRBV10-3 and TRBJ2-5; 8 bases map to TRBD2. There are 16 residues in the CDR3. V dropped 0 bases and J dropped 5; count of bases not matched to a gene: 8. Per germline, CDR1 ENHRY and CDR2 SYGVKD. CDR3 protein: CAISESKTSGAETQYF. The CDR3 nucleotides read TGTGCCATCAGTGAGTCGAAAACTAGCGGAGCGGAGACCCAGTACTTC.

V is TRBV27 and J is TRBJ1-1; no reliable D call. Germline CDR1 and CDR2: MNHEY and SMNVEV (reference sequence). The CDR3 totals 12 residues. The V end was cut by 6 bases, the J end by 4 bases, with 9 bases between. The CDR3 nucleotides read TGTGCCAGCAGCCCCCGGGGCACTGAAGCTTTCTTT. Protein product: CASSPRGTEAFF.

This clone appeared a single time. This chain connects TRBV5-6 to TRBJ2-3, with D perhaps matching TRBD1 (6 bases). The CDR3 spans 14 residues. Between the trimmed V and J ends, which lost 4 bases and 2 bases, there was a span of 11 bases. Germline-derived CDR1 and CDR2 are SGHDT and YYEEEE. CDR3 amino acids: CASSEDSNTDTQYF. CDR3 nucleotides: TGTGCCAGCAGCGAGGACAGTAACACAGATACGCAGTATTTT.

Here the CDR3 reads CAWNPGRNTIYF. The DNA of the CDR3 is TGTGCCTGGAACCCTGGAAGAAACACCATATATTTT. The chain links TRBV30 to TRBJ1-3; D not resolved. V shed 4 bases and J shed 5 bases, with 9 bases lying between them. CDR3 length: 12 residues. Germline CDR1 GTSNPN, CDR2 SVGIG (reference sequence).

This clone was counted only a few times. This sequence joins TRBV27 and TRBJ2-7; weak D call: TRBD1 (5 bases). The CDR3 totals 16 residues. Between the trimmed V and J ends, which lost 2 bases and 0 bases, there was a span of 14 bases. Germline V gene sequence: CDR1 MNHEY, CDR2 SMNVEV (reference sequence). In nucleotides, the CDR3 is TGTGCCAGCAGTTTAACAGCAGGGCTCCCCTCCTACGAGCAGTACTTC. This codes for CASSLTAGLPSYEQYF.

CDR3: CASSGGPTDTQYF. The CDR3 DNA sequence: TGTGCCAGCAGCGGAGGCCCCACAGATACGCAGTATTTT. The genes are TRBV7-3 and TRBJ2-3; tentatively, D is TRBD2 (5 bases). CDR1 SGHTA and CDR2 FQGTGA come from the germline V gene. The CDR3 length is 13 residues. With 5 bases removed from V and 2 bases from J, the gap between germline ends came to 8 bases.

The rearrangement joins TRBV25-1 to TRBJ1-3, with D unclear. Trimming pared 6 bases from V and 1 base from J, leaving 10 bases between. CDR3 size: 14 residues. Germline loops: CDR1 MGHDK, CDR2 SYGVNS. The CDR3 nucleotides read TGTGCCAGCAGCGATTTAGGGTCTGGAAACACCATATATTTT. It is translated as CASSDLGSGNTIYF.

Here the CDR3 DNA reads TGCAGCGTTGAAGACAGGGGAATGAACACTGAAGCTTTCTTT. Its translation is CSVEDRGMNTEAFF. This chain connects TRBV29-1 to TRBJ1-1, with D possibly TRBD1 on 6 matching bases. From germline, CDR1 is SQVTM and CDR2 ANQGSEA. The CDR3 runs to 14 residues. With 0 bases removed from V and 0 bases from J, the gap between germline ends came to 8 bases. The complete variable domain, with remaining parts taken from reference TRBV29-1 and TRBJ1-1, reads SAVISQKPSRDICQRGTSLTIQCQVDSQVTMMFWYRQQPGQSLTLIATANQGSEATYESGFVIDKFPISRPNLTFSTLTVSNMSPEDSSIYLCSVEDRGMNTEAFFGQGTRLTVV.